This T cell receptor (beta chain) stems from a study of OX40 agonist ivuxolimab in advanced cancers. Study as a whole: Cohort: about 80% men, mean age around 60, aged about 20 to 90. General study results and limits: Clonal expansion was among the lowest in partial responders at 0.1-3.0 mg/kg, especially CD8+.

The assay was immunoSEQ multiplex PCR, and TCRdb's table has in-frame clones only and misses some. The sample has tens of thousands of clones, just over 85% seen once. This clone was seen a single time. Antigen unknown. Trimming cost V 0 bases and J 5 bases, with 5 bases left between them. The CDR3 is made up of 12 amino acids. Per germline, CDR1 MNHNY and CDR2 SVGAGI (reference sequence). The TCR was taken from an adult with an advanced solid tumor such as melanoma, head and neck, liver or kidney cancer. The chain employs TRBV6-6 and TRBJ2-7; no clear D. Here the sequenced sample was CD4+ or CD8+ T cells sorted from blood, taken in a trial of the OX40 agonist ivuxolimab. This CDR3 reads CASSYSSDEQYF. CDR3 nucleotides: TGTGCCAGCAGTTACTCCTCGGACGAGCAGTACTTC.